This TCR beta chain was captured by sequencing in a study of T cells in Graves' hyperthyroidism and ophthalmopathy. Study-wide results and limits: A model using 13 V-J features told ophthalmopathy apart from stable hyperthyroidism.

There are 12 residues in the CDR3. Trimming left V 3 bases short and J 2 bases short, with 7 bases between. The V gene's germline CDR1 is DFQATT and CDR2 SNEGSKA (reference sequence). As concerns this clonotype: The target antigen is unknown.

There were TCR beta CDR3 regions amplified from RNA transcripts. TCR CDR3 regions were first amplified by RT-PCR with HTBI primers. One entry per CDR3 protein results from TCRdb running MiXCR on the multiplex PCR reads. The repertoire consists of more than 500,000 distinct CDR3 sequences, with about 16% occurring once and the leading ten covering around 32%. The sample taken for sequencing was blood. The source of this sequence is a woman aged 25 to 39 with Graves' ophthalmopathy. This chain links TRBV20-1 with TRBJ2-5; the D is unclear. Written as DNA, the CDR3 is TGCAGTGCTAGGGAACAACAAGAGACCCAGTACTTC. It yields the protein CSAREQQETQYF.